The clone carrying this TCR beta chain was seen just once. The sample contains more than one DNA sequence encoding this CDR3. The sample originates from a study of shared clonotypes between healthy human individuals. TCRdb's table, derived via immunoSEQ multiplex PCR, lists solely in-frame clones and lacks some. The sample holds a few million clones, 80% to 95% seen once. The ends lost 5 bases at V and 4 bases at J; junction bases unmatched: 8. The CDR3 has 14 amino acids. Germline V gene sequence: CDR1 SGHRS, CDR2 YFSETQ. Sequenced: naive CD4+ T cells from PBMCs. Subset indicated: CD45RA+ positively selected. The rearrangement uses TRBV5-1 and TRBJ1-2; 7 bases agree with TRBD1. This TCR came from a man in his late teens or twenties in good health. Some clones in this sample may be carry-over from other donors' samples. DNA for the CDR3: TGCGCCAGCAGTTTATCCGGGACAGCCTATGGCTACACCTTC. Translated, it gives CASSLSGTAYGYTF.